This T cell receptor beta chain was identified in a study of T cell changes during pregnancy in multiple sclerosis. Some clones are missing from TCRdb's copy, which holds only in-frame ones; the method was immunoSEQ multiplex PCR. The sample contains about 39,000 clones, less than 95% of which appear only once. J was trimmed by 5 bases and V by 3 bases; bases with no gene match: 14. Germline values: CDR1 MNHEY, CDR2 SMNVEV (reference sequence). The CDR3 length is 20 residues. The sequence derives from a female donor in good health, enrolled as a control in a pregnancy study. The rearrangement links TRBV27 to TRBJ2-2; 14 bases map to TRBD2. The source material was CD4+ T cells from peripheral blood mononuclear cells, sampled in the first trimester of pregnancy. The CDR3 DNA sequence: TGTGCCAGCAGTTTTCGTTGGACTAGCGGGGGGCTGGGGGGGACCGGGGAGCTGTTTTTT. Its protein is CASSFRWTSGGLGGTGELFF.